This T cell receptor (beta chain) came from a study of blood T cell repertoires in COVID-19. As for the study in general: Donors in the United States, Italy and Spain gave samples during acute or convalescent COVID-19. Sources were T cells, B-cell-depleted T cells, or PBMCs; the material itself was cDNA or gDNA.

Trimming removed 0 bases from V and 5 bases from J, with 15 bases in between. The CDR3 is made up of 15 amino acids. Germline-derived CDR1 and CDR2 are SGHRS and YFSETQ. Study processing details: How many nucleated cells were present was estimated from reference gene primer amplification. This table comes from immunoSEQ multiplex PCR, and its TCRdb copy is limited to in-frame clones, with some not included. V, J and clone size derive from that table, while D and trimming were established from the DNA sequence. Of fewer than 110,000 clones in the sample, less than 85% are singletons; the top ten hold around 1.9%.

What was sequenced was peripheral blood. The chain is built from TRBV5-1 and TRBJ2-7; maybe TRBD2 (5 bases). This clonotype was sampled from an older woman with active or convalescent COVID-19. CDR3: CASSLAGKETDEQYF. CDR3 DNA: TGCGCCAGCAGCTTGGCCGGGAAAGAGACCGACGAGCAGTACTTC.